Sequencing of this T cell receptor beta chain was carried out in a study of cytomegalovirus exposure and HLA in healthy donors. It was with 60 Vbeta and 13 Jbeta primers that the PCR ran. The repertoire was sequenced with immunoSEQ multiplex PCR; TCRdb's copy has only in-frame clones and lacks some. The sample includes 110,000 to 150,000 clones, 80% of them seen just once. The germline gives CDR1 WSHSY, CDR2 SAAADI. The J segment lost 7 bases and the V segment lost 7 bases, leaving 14 bases of the junction unmatched. The CDR3 runs 17 residues. As for this clone: No antigen is known for it.

Study findings and constraints: For most TCR sequences rarity was the rule, although some public TCRs occurred in many donors.

This chain joins TRBV10-2 and TRBJ2-7; 15 bases are a match to TRBD2. The receptor was isolated from a man aged 40-55 years in good health and CMV-seronegative. Sequenced: PBMCs. The CDR3 region has the DNA TGCGCCAGCAAAGGACTAGCGGGGGGGCGGAAAGATGTAGAGCAGTACTTC. It translates to CASKGLAGGRKDVEQYF.